This TCR beta chain originates from a study of cytomegalovirus exposure and HLA in healthy donors. Trimming left V 7 bases short and J 1 base short, with 13 bases between. The CDR3 has 14 residues. Per the germline V gene, CDR1 is WNHNN and CDR2 is SYGVQD (reference sequence). Regarding the study as a whole: Only CMV serostatus was available as immune exposure information. Under 20,000 TCR beta sequences were associated with HLA alleles at 0.05 false discovery rate in a later analysis.

This clone turned up a few times. Antigen: not known. The PCR had 60 Vbeta and 13 Jbeta primers. Study processing details: An analysis performed later counted about 80 million unique TCR beta chains (approximately 11 million of them shared). Using immunoSEQ multiplex PCR, the repertoire was profiled, and TCRdb retains in-frame clones only, with some absent. The DNA was the basis for D and trimming; V, J and clone size are from that table. The table shows approximately 150,000 clones, with about three quarters occurring only once. The receptor was derived from a man under 40 in good health and CMV-seropositive. The sequenced sample was PBMCs. The rearrangement links TRBV10-1 to TRBJ1-1; perhaps TRBD1 as D (6 bases). The CDR3 coding sequence is TGCGCCAGCACCCCGGACAGCAAGAACACTGAAGCTTTCTTT. Its translation: CASTPDSKNTEAFF.